Listed below are T cell receptor beta chains from one sample, sequenced in a study of blood T cell repertoires in COVID-19. Clones were sequenced by immunoSEQ multiplex PCR, and TCRdb holds only the in-frame ones, with some missing. The sample carries more than 200,000 clones, 65% to 85% recorded once. Sequences were obtained from peripheral blood. Receptors originate from a woman of 80 years or more with acute or convalescent COVID-19. Each CDR3 is given with its conserved first and last residue. Each record gives: V gene, D gene, clone size, J gene, CDR3 DNA, CDR3 protein. The D gene is left open where the match is weak. The size of a clone is reported for some rows only, either as once, few or many, or as a class for expanded clones.

v_gene: TRBV19
d_gene: TRBD2
abundance: medium-sized
j_gene: TRBJ2-2
CDR3nt: TGTGCCACAGTAGCGGGGGGGCATCCCGGGGAGCTGTTTTTT
CDR3aa: CATVAGGHPGELFF

v_gene: TRBV10-1
d_gene: TRBD1
abundance: once
j_gene: TRBJ1-6
CDR3nt: TGCGCCAGCAGTGAATCCCCCGGGACAGGGGGCTTTCGGGGGTATTCACCCCTCCACTTT
CDR3aa: CASSESPGTGGFRGYSPLHF

v_gene: TRBV7-2
d_gene: .
abundance: few
j_gene: TRBJ2-3
CDR3nt: TGTGCCAGCAGCTTGGCGGGCCCTCAAACAGATACGCAGTATTTT
CDR3aa: CASSLAGPQTDTQYF

v_gene: TRBV7-9
d_gene: .
abundance: .
j_gene: TRBJ1-2
CDR3nt: TGTGCCAGCAGCGCCCACACGAGGGAGGGCTATGGCTACACCTTC
CDR3aa: CASSAHTREGYGYTF

v_gene: TRBV5-1
d_gene: .
abundance: .
j_gene: TRBJ2-2
CDR3nt: TGCGCCAGCAGCTTCGGGTCTTCGGATGTAGGGGAGCTGTTTTTT
CDR3aa: CASSFGSSDVGELFF

v_gene: TRBV5-1
d_gene: TRBD2
abundance: .
j_gene: TRBJ2-1
CDR3nt: TGCGCCAGTAATCCGGGACTAGCAAACGAGCAGTTCTTC
CDR3aa: CASNPGLANEQFF

v_gene: TRBV3-1/TRBV3-2
d_gene: .
abundance: few
j_gene: TRBJ2-7
CDR3nt: TGTGCCAGCAGCCAAGGTTTGCTCGGCGAGCAGTACTTC
CDR3aa: CASSQGLLGEQYF

v_gene: TRBV7-3
d_gene: .
abundance: .
j_gene: TRBJ1-2
CDR3nt: TGTGCCAGCAGCTTAACCGGTGGCGGGGCCGAAGATGGCTACACCTTC
CDR3aa: CASSLTGGGAEDGYTF

v_gene: TRBV5-1
d_gene: .
abundance: .
j_gene: TRBJ2-1
CDR3nt: TGCGCCAGCAGCTTGGTTAACAATGAGCAGTTCTTC
CDR3aa: CASSLVNNEQFF

v_gene: TRBV14
d_gene: .
abundance: .
j_gene: TRBJ1-2
CDR3nt: TGTGCCAGCAGCCAAGGGCCAGTTTATGGCTACACCTTC
CDR3aa: CASSQGPVYGYTF

v_gene: TRBV18
d_gene: .
abundance: .
j_gene: TRBJ2-2
CDR3nt: TGTGCCAGCTCAGAGACAAAAAGTACGAACACCGGGGAGCTGTTTTTT
CDR3aa: CASSETKSTNTGELFF

v_gene: TRBV30
d_gene: .
abundance: .
j_gene: TRBJ1-1
CDR3nt: TGTGCCTGGACTCCCTACACTGAAGCTTTCTTT
CDR3aa: CAWTPYTEAFF

v_gene: TRBV9
d_gene: TRBD1
abundance: .
j_gene: TRBJ1-4
CDR3nt: TGTGCCAGCAGCGTAGGATTAGGGACAGGGAGTGAAAAACTGTTTTTT
CDR3aa: CASSVGLGTGSEKLFF

v_gene: TRBV30
d_gene: .
abundance: .
j_gene: TRBJ1-2
CDR3nt: TGTGCCACCGGCCGACAGAACTATGGCTACACCTTC
CDR3aa: CATGRQNYGYTF

v_gene: TRBV19
d_gene: .
abundance: .
j_gene: TRBJ2-5
CDR3nt: TGTGCCAGTAGTATAGGTGTGGATAGCGGACACCAAGAGACCCAGTACTTC
CDR3aa: CASSIGVDSGHQETQYF

v_gene: TRBV3-1/TRBV3-2
d_gene: TRBD1
abundance: once
j_gene: TRBJ1-2
CDR3nt: TGTGCCAGCAGCCAAGGACAGGGTGGGGGTGCCTATGGCTACACCTTC
CDR3aa: CASSQGQGGGAYGYTF

v_gene: TRBV6-2/TRBV6-3
d_gene: .
abundance: .
j_gene: TRBJ2-7
CDR3nt: TGTGCCAGCAGTTGGAGGCGCTACGAGCAGTACTTC
CDR3aa: CASSWRRYEQYF

v_gene: TRBV5-1
d_gene: TRBD2
abundance: .
j_gene: TRBJ2-5
CDR3nt: TGCGCCAGCCCAGGACTAGCGGGGAGCAGACAAGAGACCCAGTACTTC
CDR3aa: CASPGLAGSRQETQYF

v_gene: TRBV6-6
d_gene: TRBD1
abundance: .
j_gene: TRBJ1-4
CDR3nt: TGTGCCAGCAGCACCGGGACAGGGATTGAAAAACTGTTTTTT
CDR3aa: CASSTGTGIEKLFF

v_gene: TRBV12-3/TRBV12-4
d_gene: .
abundance: .
j_gene: TRBJ2-7
CDR3nt: TGTGCCAGCAGCGGCGGTACCTACGAGCAGTACTTC
CDR3aa: CASSGGTYEQYF

v_gene: TRBV7-8
d_gene: .
abundance: .
j_gene: TRBJ1-5
CDR3nt: TGTGCCAGCAGCCGAGGACAGAACAATCAGCCCCAGCATTTT
CDR3aa: CASSRGQNNQPQHF

v_gene: TRBV18
d_gene: .
abundance: once
j_gene: TRBJ1-5
CDR3nt: TGTGCCAGCTCACCCGGTGGGGCAGGGGGCAATCAGCCCCAGCATTTT
CDR3aa: CASSPGGAGGNQPQHF

v_gene: TRBV3-1/TRBV3-2
d_gene: .
abundance: .
j_gene: TRBJ2-3
CDR3nt: TGTGCCAGCAGCCAAGATGATACAATCCGGGTATCGCAGTATTTT
CDR3aa: CASSQDDTIRVSQYF

v_gene: TRBV6-1
d_gene: TRBD1
abundance: .
j_gene: TRBJ1-2
CDR3nt: TGTGCCAGCGGAGCAGGGGGAAGAGGGGGCTACACCTTC
CDR3aa: CASGAGGRGGYTF

v_gene: TRBV18
d_gene: .
abundance: .
j_gene: TRBJ2-3
CDR3nt: TGTGCCAGCTCACCAGGAGGCGGGCCCACAGATACGCAGTATTTT
CDR3aa: CASSPGGGPTDTQYF

v_gene: TRBV27
d_gene: .
abundance: many
j_gene: TRBJ2-1
CDR3nt: TGTGCCAGCAGACCCACCGGGACTGGTGGAGGGAATGAGCAGTTCTTC
CDR3aa: CASRPTGTGGGNEQFF

v_gene: TRBV19
d_gene: .
abundance: .
j_gene: TRBJ2-5
CDR3nt: TGTGCCAGCGGGACTCCTCCGTACCAAGAGACCCAGTACTTC
CDR3aa: CASGTPPYQETQYF

v_gene: TRBV5-1
d_gene: TRBD1
abundance: .
j_gene: TRBJ2-5
CDR3nt: TGCGCCAGCAGCTCCGGAAGCACGACAGGGAAGGAGACCCAGTACTTC
CDR3aa: CASSSGSTTGKETQYF